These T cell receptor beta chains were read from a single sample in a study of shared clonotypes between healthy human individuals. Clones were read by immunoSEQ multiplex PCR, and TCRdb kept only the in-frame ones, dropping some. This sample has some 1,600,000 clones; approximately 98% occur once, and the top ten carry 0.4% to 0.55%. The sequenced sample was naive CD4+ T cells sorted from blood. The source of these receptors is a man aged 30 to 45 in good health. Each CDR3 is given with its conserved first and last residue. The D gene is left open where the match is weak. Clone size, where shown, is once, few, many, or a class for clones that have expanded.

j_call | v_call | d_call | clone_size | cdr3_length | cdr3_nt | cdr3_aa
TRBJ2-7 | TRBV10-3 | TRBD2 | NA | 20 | TGTGCCATCAGTGAGTCGAAGCCTAGCGGGAGTTGGGGGATCTCCTACGAGCAGTACTTC | CAISESKPSGSWGISYEQYF
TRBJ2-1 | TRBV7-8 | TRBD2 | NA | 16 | TGTGCCAGCAGCTTAGAGCCTAGCGGGAGGGCCAATGAGCAGTTCTTC | CASSLEPSGRANEQFF
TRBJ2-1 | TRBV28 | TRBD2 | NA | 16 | TGTGCCAGCAGTTTAAAACTAGCGGGAGGGTACAATGAGCAGTTCTTC | CASSLKLAGGYNEQFF
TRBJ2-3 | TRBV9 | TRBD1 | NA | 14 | TGTGCCAGCAGCTGGGACAGGGCACAAGATACGCAGTATTTT | CASSWDRAQDTQYF
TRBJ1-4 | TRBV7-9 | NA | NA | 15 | TGTGCCAGCAGCTTAGGCGGTGGCACCAGCGAAAAACTGTTTTTT | CASSLGGGTSEKLFF
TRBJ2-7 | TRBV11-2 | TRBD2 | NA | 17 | TGTGCCAGCAGCCTCCCCGACAGTGGGACTATCTCCTACGAGCAGTACTTC | CASSLPDSGTISYEQYF
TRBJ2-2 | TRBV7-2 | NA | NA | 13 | TGTGCCAGCAGCTTTAAGAGCCCCAGGGAGCTGTTTTTT | CASSFKSPRELFF
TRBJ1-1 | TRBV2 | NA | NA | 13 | TGTGCCAGCAGCCCAACGCCTTGGGCTGAAGCTTTCTTT | CASSPTPWAEAFF
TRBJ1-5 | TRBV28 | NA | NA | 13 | TGTGCCACCATCAATCGGGGCAATCAGCCCCAGCATTTT | CATINRGNQPQHF
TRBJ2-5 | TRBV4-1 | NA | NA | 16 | TGCGCCAGCAGCCAAACCGGGACAAGACTTCAAGAGACCCAGTACTTC | CASSQTGTRLQETQYF
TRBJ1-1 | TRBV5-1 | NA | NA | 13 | TGCGCCAGCAGCTTGTATGTTCGGGACGCAGCTTTCTTT | CASSLYVRDAAFF
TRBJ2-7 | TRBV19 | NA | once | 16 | TGTGCCAGTAGTATAAAGGGGAGCGGTATAGCATACGAGCAGTACTTC | CASSIKGSGIAYEQYF
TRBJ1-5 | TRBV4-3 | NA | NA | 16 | TGCGCCAGCAGCCGGTTACACGGGTCGCTGAATCAGCCCCAGCATTTT | CASSRLHGSLNQPQHF
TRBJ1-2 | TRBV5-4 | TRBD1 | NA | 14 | TGTGCCAGCAGCGCCGACAGGGGGAGCTATGGCTACACCTTC | CASSADRGSYGYTF
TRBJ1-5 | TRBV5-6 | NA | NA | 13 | TGTGCCAGCAGCTTGCAGGGTAATCAGCCCCAGCATTTT | CASSLQGNQPQHF
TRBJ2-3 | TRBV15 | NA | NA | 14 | TGTGCCACCAGCAGAGATCGCGCGGCAGATACGCAGTATTTT | CATSRDRAADTQYF
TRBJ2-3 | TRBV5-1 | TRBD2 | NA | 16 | TGCGCCAGCAGCCGTGGACTAGCGGGAGGTACAGATACGCAGTATTTT | CASSRGLAGGTDTQYF
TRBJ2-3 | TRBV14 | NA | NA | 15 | TGTGCCAGCAGCCACCGTGGATCAGGCCCAGATACGCAGTATTTT | CASSHRGSGPDTQYF
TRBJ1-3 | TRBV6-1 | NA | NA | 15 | TGTGCCAGCAGTCCCAGGGTTACTTCTGGAAACACCATATATTTT | CASSPRVTSGNTIYF
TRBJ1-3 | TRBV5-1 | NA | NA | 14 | TGCGCCAGCAGCTTGGACGGTCGGCGAAACACCATATATTTT | CASSLDGRRNTIYF
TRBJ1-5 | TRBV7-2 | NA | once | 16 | TGTGCCAGCAGCTTAGCGGGTGGTTTGCGCAATCAGCCCCAGCATTTT | CASSLAGGLRNQPQHF
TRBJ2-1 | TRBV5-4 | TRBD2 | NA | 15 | TGTGCCAGCAGCTTGAAACTAGCGGGAGTTTACGAGCAGTTCTTC | CASSLKLAGVYEQFF
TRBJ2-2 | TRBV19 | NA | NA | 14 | TGTGCCACCCCCCGGGAGTCGAACACCGGGGAGCTGTTTTTT | CATPRESNTGELFF
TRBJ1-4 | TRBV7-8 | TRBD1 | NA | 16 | TGTGCCAGCAGCTGGAACCCGGGACAGGGGCCAGAAAAACTGTTTTTT | CASSWNPGQGPEKLFF
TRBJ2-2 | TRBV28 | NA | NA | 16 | TGTGCCAGCAGTCACAGGGTTACCGCGAACACCGGGGAGCTGTTTTTT | CASSHRVTANTGELFF
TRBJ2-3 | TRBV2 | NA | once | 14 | TGTGCCAGCAGTGTCACCGGGGGACCAGATACGCAGTATTTT | CASSVTGGPDTQYF
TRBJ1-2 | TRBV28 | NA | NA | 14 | TGTGCCAGCAGCCCATCCAGACGACCCTATGGCTACACCTTC | CASSPSRRPYGYTF
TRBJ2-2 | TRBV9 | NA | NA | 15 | TGTGCCACCAGCAGTAACGAAGGAAACACCGGGGAGCTGTTTTTT | CATSSNEGNTGELFF
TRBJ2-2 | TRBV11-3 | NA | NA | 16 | TGTGCCAGCAGCTTGTCGAGTCCCCGGGGCACCGGGGAGCTGTTTTTT | CASSLSSPRGTGELFF
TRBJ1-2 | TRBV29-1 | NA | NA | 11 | TGCAGCGTTCAACACGGGTATGGCTACACCTTC | CSVQHGYGYTF
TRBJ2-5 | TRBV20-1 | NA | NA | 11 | TGCAGTGCTAAGGGCCTTGGGACCCAGTACTTC | CSAKGLGTQYF